The 11 T cell receptor beta chains reported below all come from one sample, sequenced in a study of spatial heterogeneity in lung cancer. General observations from the study: Counts of expanded alpha and beta TCRs within tumors tracked the tumor nonsynonymous mutation count.

Time point specified: sample taken at primary tumor resection. In TCRdb, the 5' RACE reads were re-called with MiXCR into one record per CDR3 protein. The sample includes about 12,000 distinct CDR3 sequences, roughly 5% of them seen just once. No antigen has been identified for these receptors. Specimen: lung tumor tissue, collected at surgery. All receptors derive from a male donor with early-stage non-small cell lung cancer.

The sample holds many counts of this clonotype. Since it is a stray read in a library aimed at alpha chains, this beta chain has a size that is not meaningful. This chain connects TRBV14 to TRBJ1-6; TRBD1 might be the D (5 bases). This CDR3 contains 13 residues. V was cut by 7 bases and J by 6 bases, with 10 bases left in between. Germline values: CDR1 SGHDN, CDR2 FVKESK. The CDR3 region has the DNA TGTGCCAGCACAGACAGCCGTAATTCACCCCTCCACTTT. Its translation is CASTDSRNSPLHF.

The sample holds many counts of this clonotype. This beta chain is an off-target read within a library intended for alpha chains, so its frequency means little. This chain joins TRBV20-1 and TRBJ1-5; D gene ambiguous. The V end lost 2 bases, the J end lost 5 bases, and 13 bases lay between the germline ends. The CDR3 length is 14 residues. Per the germline V gene, CDR1 is DFQATT and CDR2 is SNEGSKA (reference sequence). Here the CDR3 reads CSARRWADYQPQHF. CDR3 DNA sequence: TGCAGTGCTAGAAGGTGGGCAGATTATCAGCCCCAGCATTTT.

This clonotype was counted ten times or more. Since it is a stray read in a library aimed at alpha chains, this beta chain has a size that is not meaningful. V gene TRBV4-2 combines with J gene TRBJ1-1; D is unclear. Germline assignment: CDR1 LGHNA and CDR2 YNFKEQ. The CDR3 contains 12 residues. V was clipped by 6 bases and J by 0 bases, with 5 bases between them. The CDR3 loop is CASSQMNTEAFF. The CDR3 nucleotides read TGTGCCAGCAGTCAGATGAACACTGAAGCTTTCTTT.

This clonotype is termed medium-sized (0.01 to 0.1%). This beta chain represents an off-target read in a library built for alpha chains; its size is of limited meaning. The rearrangement uses TRBV3-1 and TRBJ2-1, with 7 bases lining up with TRBD2. This CDR3 is built from 16 residues. After removal of 1 base from V and 8 bases from J, the junction contained 11 bases not matched to a gene. Germline values: CDR1 LGHDT, CDR2 YNNKEL (reference sequence). The CDR3 is CASSQVEGAGVHEQFF. CDR3 bases: TGTGCCAGCAGCCAAGTCGAAGGGGCGGGGGTCCATGAGCAGTTCTTC.

In its sample, this clonotype was seen many times. This beta chain is an unintended read in a library built for alpha chains; its size means little. The rearrangement joins TRBV20-1 to TRBJ1-6; D gene uncertain. CDR3 length equals 16 residues. Trimming removed 2 bases at V and 0 bases at J, with 11 bases between. Germline V gene sequence: CDR1 DFQATT, CDR2 SNEGSKA (reference sequence). CDR3 region: CSARFDPSSYNSPLHF. CDR3 bases: TGCAGTGCTAGATTCGACCCAAGCTCCTATAATTCACCCCTCCACTTT.

By sample share, this clonotype is medium-sized. This beta chain was picked up by a library intended for alpha chains and is off target, so its count carries little meaning. The V and J genes are TRBV29-1 and TRBJ2-5; D is ambiguous. The V end was cut by 4 bases, the J end by 5 bases, with 5 bases between. The CDR3 sequence is 10 residues long. The V gene's germline CDR1 is SQVTM and CDR2 ANQGSEA. CDR3 amino acids: CSVAEETQYF. The CDR3 nucleotides read TGCAGCGTTGCGGAGGAGACCCAGTACTTC.

By sample share, this clonotype is medium-sized. Because this beta chain is a stray read in a library intended to capture alpha chains, its abundance should not be given much weight. The chain is built from TRBV10-3 and TRBJ2-7; maybe TRBD1 (6 bases). In germline, CDR1 is ENHRY, CDR2 SYGVKD. Trimming pared 7 bases from V and 5 bases from J, leaving 9 bases between. The CDR3 covers 11 residues. The CDR3, as DNA: TGTGCCATCAAAACAGGGAACGAGCAGTACTTC. Translated: CAIKTGNEQYF.

This clonotype was detected a few times. The library was designed around alpha chains, so this beta chain is a stray read whose abundance carries little weight. CDR3 coding DNA: TGTGCCAGCACCCTGGGGGCTAGCGGGGGAGAGAGCACAGATACGCAGTATTTT. Translation gives CASTLGASGGESTDTQYF. This chain joins TRBV28 and TRBJ2-3; TRBD2 agrees at 10 bases. The J segment lost 0 bases and the V segment lost 7 bases, leaving 13 bases of the junction unmatched. Germline V CDR1 and CDR2: MDHEN, SYDVKM. The CDR3 has 18 amino acids.

This clonotype was seen repeatedly, ten times or more. Found in a library prepared for alpha chains, this beta chain is an off-target read, and its abundance has little meaning. The chain is built from TRBV18 and TRBJ2-2; TRBD1 aligns across 7 bases. The J segment lost 4 bases and the V segment lost 2 bases, leaving 4 bases of the junction unmatched. CDR1 and CDR2 from the germline V gene are KGHSH and LQKENI. CDR3 size: 15 residues. This CDR3 is CASSPTSGGTGELFF. The CDR3 coding sequence is TGTGCCAGCTCACCAACTTCAGGGGGCACCGGGGAGCTGTTTTTT.

This clonotype is medium-sized by share. In a library made to pick up alpha chains, this beta chain is a stray read with a size that means little. The chain links TRBV28 to TRBJ2-5; 10 nucleotides match TRBD2. CDR1 and CDR2 from the germline V gene are MDHEN and SYDVKM. After removal of 6 bases from V and 5 bases from J, the junction contained 12 bases not matched to a gene. The CDR3 sequence is 16 residues long. The CDR3 region has the DNA TGTGCCAGCAGACACCCTAGCGGGGGCCCCGGGGAGACCCAGTACTTC. The encoded protein is CASRHPSGGPGETQYF.

This clonotype was observed at least ten times. With the library built for alpha chains, this beta chain is off target and its frequency is not meaningful. The chain carries TRBV6-1 and TRBJ2-5, with TRBD1 as a possible D gene (7 bases). V shed 4 bases and J shed 2 bases, with 11 bases lying between them. CDR3 length: 14 amino acids. Germline values: CDR1 MNHNS, CDR2 SASEGT. CDR3 nucleotides: TGTGCCAGCAGTGGCGGGACAGTGCAAGAGACCCAGTACTTC. Its translation: CASSGGTVQETQYF.